This T cell receptor (beta chain) was retrieved from a study of early stage breast cancer tumors. Study-wide results and limits: Enriched TCRB sequences shared across patients were mostly commonly generated sequences.

Germline values: CDR1 MNHEY, CDR2 SVGAGI. The CDR3 totals 15 residues. Trimming cost V 0 bases and J 4 bases, with 10 bases left between them. Assay: immunoSEQ multiplex PCR; the TCRdb copy retains only in-frame clones and omits some. There are around 50,000 clones in the sample; 75% to 85% occur only once, and roughly 1.4% lies in the top ten. This clone was detected a few times. Its antigen is unidentified. The specimen was blood. This clonotype originated in a person between 50 and 60 years old with breast cancer. The chain recombines TRBV6-5 with TRBJ1-5, with D unclear. This chain's CDR3 is CASSYSRQLNQPQHF. The CDR3 DNA reads TGTGCCAGCAGTTACTCGAGGCAGCTGAATCAGCCCCAGCATTTT.